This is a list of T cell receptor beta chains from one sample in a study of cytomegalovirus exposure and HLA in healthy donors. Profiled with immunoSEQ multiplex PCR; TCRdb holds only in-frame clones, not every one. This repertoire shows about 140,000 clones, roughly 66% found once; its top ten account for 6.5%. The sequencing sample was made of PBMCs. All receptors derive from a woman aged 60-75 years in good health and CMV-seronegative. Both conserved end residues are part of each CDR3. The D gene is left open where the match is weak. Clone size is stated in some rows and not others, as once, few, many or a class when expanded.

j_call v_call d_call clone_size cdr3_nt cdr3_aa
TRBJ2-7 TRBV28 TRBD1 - TGTGCCAGCCGGACAGGGGTTTACGAGCAGTACTTC CASRTGVYEQYF
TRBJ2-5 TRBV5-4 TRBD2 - TGTGCCAGCAGCTTGGGTGTGGGGGGGGAGACCCAGTACTTC CASSLGVGGETQYF
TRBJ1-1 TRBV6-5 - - TGTGCCAGCACCCAGGGGATCGGCGCCACTGAAGCTTTCTTT CASTQGIGATEAFF
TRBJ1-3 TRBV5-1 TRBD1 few TGCGCCAGCAGCTCGGGACAGGGAGCGGGGCGGACAGGAAACACCATATATTTT CASSSGQGAGRTGNTIYF
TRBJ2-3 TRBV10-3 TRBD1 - TGTGCCATCAGTGAGGGACAGGGACTCGGTACGCAGTATTTT CAISEGQGLGTQYF
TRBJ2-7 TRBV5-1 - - TGCGCCAGCAGCATACTAGAGGGAGAGCAGTACTTC CASSILEGEQYF
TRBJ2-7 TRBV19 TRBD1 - TGTGCCAGTAGTTCGACAGGGGGCTACGAGCAGTACTTC CASSSTGGYEQYF
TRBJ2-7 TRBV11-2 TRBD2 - TGTGCCAGCAGCTCCGGACTAGCTGTGCAGTACTTC CASSSGLAVQYF
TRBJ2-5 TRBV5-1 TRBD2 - TGCGCCAGCAGCTTGTCGCCGGCTAGCGGGAGGGCCGGAGAGACCCAGTACTTC CASSLSPASGRAGETQYF
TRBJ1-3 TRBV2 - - TGTGCCAGCAAAAGGGACATGCCCGGAAACACCATATATTTT CASKRDMPGNTIYF
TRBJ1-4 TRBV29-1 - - TGCAGCGTTCGCAGGGGCGCCGCTAATGAAAAACTGTTTTTT CSVRRGAANEKLFF
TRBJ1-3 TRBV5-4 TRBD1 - TGTGCCAGCAGCGAAGGGACAGGTACCCGAGACACCATATATTTT CASSEGTGTRDTIYF
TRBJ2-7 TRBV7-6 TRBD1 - TGTGCCAGCAGCCCATCTTCTTATCAGGGGGCCTACGAGCAGTACTTC CASSPSSYQGAYEQYF
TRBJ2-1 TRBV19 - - TGTGCCAGTAGTAAAGATAGTAGATACAATGAGCAGTTCTTC CASSKDSRYNEQFF
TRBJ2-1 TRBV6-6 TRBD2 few TGTGCCAGCAGTTACTCGGGACTAGCGAACAATGAGCAGTTCTTC CASSYSGLANNEQFF
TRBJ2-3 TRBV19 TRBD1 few TGTGCCAGTAGTAGAGGACAGGGACGCACAGATACGCAGTATTTT CASSRGQGRTDTQYF
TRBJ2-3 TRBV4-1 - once TGCGCCAGCAGCCAAGTTGCGGGACGGAGCACAGATACGCAGTATTTT CASSQVAGRSTDTQYF
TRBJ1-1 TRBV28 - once TGTGCCAGCAGTTTTGGGGGGGCCTTTGAAGCTTTCTTT CASSFGGAFEAFF
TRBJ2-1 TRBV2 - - TGTGCCAGCAGACCTACAGGGCGCCAATTTGACAATGAGCAGTTCTTC CASRPTGRQFDNEQFF
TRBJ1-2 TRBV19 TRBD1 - TGTGCCAGTAGTCCCCAGGGGGCAGGGGCTAACTATGGCTACACCTTC CASSPQGAGANYGYTF
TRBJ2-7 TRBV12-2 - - TGTGCAAGTCGCTTAAGGGGCGGGAGGTATGTGGGCGAGCAGTACTTC CASRLRGGRYVGEQYF
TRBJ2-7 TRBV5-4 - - TGTGCCAGCAGCTTGGGTGGGCTCGCCTACGAGCAGTACTTC CASSLGGLAYEQYF
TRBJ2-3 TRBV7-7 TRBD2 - TGTGCTAGCAGCTCCCATAGCGGGGGGCTATATGATACGCAGTATTTT CASSSHSGGLYDTQYF
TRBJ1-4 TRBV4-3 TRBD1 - TGCGCCAGCAGCCAAGGACAGGGATCATTGGTTCATGAAAAACTGTTTTTT CASSQGQGSLVHEKLFF
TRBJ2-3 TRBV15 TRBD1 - TGTGCCACCAGTCCCGGGACAGCCGGCACAGATACGCAGTATTTT CATSPGTAGTDTQYF
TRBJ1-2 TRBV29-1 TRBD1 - TGCAGCGCCAGACAGGGGACCGAGGACTATGGCTACACCTTC CSARQGTEDYGYTF
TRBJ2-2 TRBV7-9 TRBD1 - TGTGCCAGCAGCTGGGGACAGGGGGGCACCGGGGAGCTGTTTTTT CASSWGQGGTGELFF
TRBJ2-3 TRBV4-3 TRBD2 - TGCGCCAGCAGCCAAGGGATTAGCGGGAGTGATACGCAGTATTTT CASSQGISGSDTQYF
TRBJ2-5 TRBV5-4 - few TGTGCCAGCAGCACGACAAACGCAAGGATACGGGGGGAGACCCAGTACTTC CASSTTNARIRGETQYF
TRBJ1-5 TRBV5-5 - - TGTGCCAGCAGCTTGGGGCAGGGCGTAGGGCCCCAGCATTTT CASSLGQGVGPQHF
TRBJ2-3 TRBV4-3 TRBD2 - TGCGCCAGCAGCCAACAGCTCGCTAGCGGACCTAGCACAGATACGCAGTATTTT CASSQQLASGPSTDTQYF
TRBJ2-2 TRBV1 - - TGCACCAGCAGCCTGGGACTAGCGCCAGGCAACGGGGAGCTGTTTTTT CTSSLGLAPGNGELFF
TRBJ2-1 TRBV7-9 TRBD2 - TGTGCCAGCAGCCCAAATATGAGACTAGCGGGGGGGTCTAGTGAGCAGTTCTTC CASSPNMRLAGGSSEQFF
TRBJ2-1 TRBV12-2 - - TGTGCAAGTCGCTTAGCGGGTTGGGAGGTGGAGCGCAGCTCCTACAATGAGCAGTTCTTC CASRLAGWEVERSSYNEQFF
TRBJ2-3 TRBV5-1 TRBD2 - TGCGCCAGCTCCCCCCTAGCGGGAGGAGGAGATACGCAGTATTTT CASSPLAGGGDTQYF
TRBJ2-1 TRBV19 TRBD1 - TGTGCCACCAGACAGGGGGGCTACAATGAGCAGTTCTTC CATRQGGYNEQFF
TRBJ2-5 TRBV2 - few TGTGCCAGCAGTGAGTTGTTGACTATCCAAGAGACCCAGTACTTC CASSELLTIQETQYF
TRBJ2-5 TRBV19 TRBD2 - TGTGCCAGTAGTCTGAACCTAGCGGGAGGAAGGGAGACCCAGTACTTC CASSLNLAGGRETQYF
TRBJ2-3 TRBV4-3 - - TGCGCCAGCAGCCAAGATCCGGGAAGGGATACGCAGTATTTT CASSQDPGRDTQYF
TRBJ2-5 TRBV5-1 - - TGCGCCAGCAGCTCGGCGGGGTTCGAGACCCAGTACTTC CASSSAGFETQYF
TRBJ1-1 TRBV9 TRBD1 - TGTGCCAGCAGCGCGGTCCGACAGGGAAGGACTGAAGCTTTCTTT CASSAVRQGRTEAFF
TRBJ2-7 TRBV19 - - TGTGCCAGTAGTATAGTGCCCGGATACAGGAGCTCCTACGAGCAGTACTTC CASSIVPGYRSSYEQYF
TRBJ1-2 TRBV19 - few TGTGCCAGTAGTATACCCGGTAACTATGGCTACACCTTC CASSIPGNYGYTF
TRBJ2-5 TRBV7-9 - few TGTGCCAGCAGCCCTCCGGTTGGAGGGCCTACCCAGTACTTC CASSPPVGGPTQYF
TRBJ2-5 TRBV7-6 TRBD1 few TGTGCCAGCAGCAGCCTAAGACAGGGGGCTGCAGAGACCCAGTACTTC CASSSLRQGAAETQYF
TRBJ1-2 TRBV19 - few TGTGCCAGTAGTACCCACCAGTGGAACTATGGCTACACCTTC CASSTHQWNYGYTF